The entry below gives a single T cell receptor beta chain sequence along with its context. This entry belongs to a study of T cells in localized non-small cell lung cancer. Generated by immunoSEQ multiplex PCR, the TCRdb table keeps only in-frame clones and is missing some. The sample has some 30,000 clones, roughly nine tenths seen once. CDR3 size: 17 residues. Germline V gives CDR1 LNHDA, CDR2 SQIVND (reference sequence). The ends lost 7 bases at V and 4 bases at J; junction bases unmatched: 8. The sequence derives from a female donor aged 60 or older with stage I lung adenocarcinoma. The chain employs TRBV19 and TRBJ2-2; TRBD2 matches at 14 bases. The specimen comprised peripheral blood, sampled before any cancer treatment. The CDR3 region has the DNA TGTGCCAGTAAGATGGGACTAGCGGGAGAGGTCACCGGGGAGCTGTTTTTT. It is translated as CASKMGLAGEVTGELFF.